This entry describes one T cell receptor beta chain. The germline V and J ends were trimmed by 4 bases and 2 bases, with 11 bases remaining between them. The CDR3 is 14 amino acids. Per the germline V gene, CDR1 is KGHDR and CDR2 is SFDVKD. TCRdb keeps only in-frame clones here, not all; method: immunoSEQ multiplex PCR. The sample records some 320,000 clones, about nine tenths being singletons. Those who participated ranged in age from roughly 18 to 90 years and resided in 20 to 30 US areas. Which cohort a participant joined came from the clinical history participants gave. These data belong to a study of blood T cell repertoires in COVID-19.

The receptor was derived from a man between 60 and 70 years old who had recovered from COVID-19. The chain links TRBV24-1 to TRBJ2-7, with a possible D match to TRBD1 (6 bases). Sequenced sample: PBMCs or T cells enriched from blood (not recorded which). The CDR3 nucleotides are TGTGCCACCAGTGACCCGGGACATACCTACGAGCAGTACTTC. Translating gives CATSDPGHTYEQYF.